This section outlines one T cell receptor beta chain sequence together with its context. The antigen is undetermined. The assay was immunoSEQ multiplex PCR, and TCRdb's table has in-frame clones only and misses some. The sample holds about 55,000 clones; roughly nine tenths are singletons and the top ten take just under 2%. The data are from a study of T cell responses to AZD1222 COVID-19 vaccine. Study at large: Second doses at about 4 or about 12 weeks were pooled.

The V end lost 2 bases, the J end lost 6 bases, and 5 bases lay between the germline ends. The CDR3 length is 12 residues. Germline V gene lookup returns CDR1 LGHDT and CDR2 YNNKEL (reference sequence). Regarding the study as a whole: There were vaccine-associated CD4 TCRs across spike, dominant at 160-218 and 743-854. Baseline serostatus was positive in only five to seven AZD1222 recipients. The peak T cell response came first, and repertoires were sampled only after it.

This receptor was obtained from an adult in good health. The sample was peripheral blood, taken on day 0 of AZD1222 vaccination. The rearrangement uses TRBV3-1 (or the pseudogene TRBV3-2) and TRBJ2-1, with no clear D. The CDR3 sequence: CASSQSGNEQFF. In nucleotides, the CDR3 is TGTGCCAGCAGCCAATCTGGCAATGAGCAGTTCTTC.